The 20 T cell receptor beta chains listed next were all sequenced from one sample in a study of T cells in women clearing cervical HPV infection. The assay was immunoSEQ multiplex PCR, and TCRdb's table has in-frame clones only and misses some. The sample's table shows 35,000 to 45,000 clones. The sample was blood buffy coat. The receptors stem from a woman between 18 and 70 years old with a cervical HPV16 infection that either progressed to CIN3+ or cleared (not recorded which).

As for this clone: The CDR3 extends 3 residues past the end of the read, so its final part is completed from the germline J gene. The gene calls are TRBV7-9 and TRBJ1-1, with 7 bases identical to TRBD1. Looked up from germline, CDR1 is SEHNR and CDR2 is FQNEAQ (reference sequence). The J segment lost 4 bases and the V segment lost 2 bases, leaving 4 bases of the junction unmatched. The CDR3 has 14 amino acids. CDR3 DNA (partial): TGTGCCAGCAGCTTACCTACAGGGGCCACTGAA. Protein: CASSLPTGATE. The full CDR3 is CASSLPTGATEAFF.

CDR3 amino acids: CASSWDSFNYGYTF. Incomplete CDR3 DNA: TGTGCCAGTTCTTGGGACAGCTTTAACTATGGC. The V gene is TRBV19, the J gene TRBJ1-2, with TRBD1 matching over 7 bases. The sequence runs out 3 residues before the end of the CDR3; the remainder is reconstructed from the germline J gene. The CDR3 loop spans 14 amino acids. Trimming took 8 bases from V and 1 from J; bases not matched to a gene: 7. Germline CDR1 reads LNHDA; CDR2 reads SQIVND (reference sequence).

CDR3 DNA, as far as it was read: TGCGCCAGTGCGGGGGGACCGTACCAAGAGACC. This codes for CASAGGPYQET. The full CDR3 reads CASAGGPYQETQYF. The chain links TRBV5-1 to TRBJ2-5; TRBD2 agrees at 8 bases. The CDR3 end falls 3 residues outside the read, so it is completed with the germline J gene. The CDR3 is 14 residues long. V dropped 8 bases and J dropped 0; count of bases not matched to a gene: 6. CDR1 SGHRS and CDR2 YFSETQ come from the germline V gene.

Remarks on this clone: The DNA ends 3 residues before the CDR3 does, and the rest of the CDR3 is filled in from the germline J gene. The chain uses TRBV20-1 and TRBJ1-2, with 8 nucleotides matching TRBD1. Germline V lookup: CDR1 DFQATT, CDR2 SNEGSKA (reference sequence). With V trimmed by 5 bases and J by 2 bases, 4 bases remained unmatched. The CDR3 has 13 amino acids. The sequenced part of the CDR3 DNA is TGCAGTGCTGGACAGGGAGGGAACTATGGC. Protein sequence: CSAGQGGNYG. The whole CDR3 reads CSAGQGGNYGYTF.

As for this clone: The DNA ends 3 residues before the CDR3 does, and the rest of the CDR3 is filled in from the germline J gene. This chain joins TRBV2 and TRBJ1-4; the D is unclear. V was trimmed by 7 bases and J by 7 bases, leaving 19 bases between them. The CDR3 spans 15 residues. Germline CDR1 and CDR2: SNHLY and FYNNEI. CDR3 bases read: TGTGCCAGCAAAAAAGAATCGGGGTCTGGTGAAAAA. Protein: CASKKESGSGEK. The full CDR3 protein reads CASKKESGSGEKLFF.

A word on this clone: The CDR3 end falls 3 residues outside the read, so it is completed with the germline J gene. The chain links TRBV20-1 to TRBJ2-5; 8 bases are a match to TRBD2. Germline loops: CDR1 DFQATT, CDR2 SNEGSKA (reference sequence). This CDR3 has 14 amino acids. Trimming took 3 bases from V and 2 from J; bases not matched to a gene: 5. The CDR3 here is CSASHTSGQETQYF. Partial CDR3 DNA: TGCAGTGCTAGTCACACTAGCGGACAAGAGACC.

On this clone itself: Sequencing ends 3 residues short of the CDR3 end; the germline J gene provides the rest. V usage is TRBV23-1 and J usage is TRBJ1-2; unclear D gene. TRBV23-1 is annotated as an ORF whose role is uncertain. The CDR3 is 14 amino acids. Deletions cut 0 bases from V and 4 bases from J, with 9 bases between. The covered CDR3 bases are TGCGCCAGCAGTCAATCGCCCAGGTCCTATGGC. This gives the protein CASSQSPRSYG. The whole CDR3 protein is CASSQSPRSYGYTF.

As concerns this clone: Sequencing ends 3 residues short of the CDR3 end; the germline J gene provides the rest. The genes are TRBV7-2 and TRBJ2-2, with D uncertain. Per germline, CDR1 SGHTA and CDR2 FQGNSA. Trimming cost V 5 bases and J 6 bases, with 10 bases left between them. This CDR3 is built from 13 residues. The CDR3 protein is CASSPLSPGELFF. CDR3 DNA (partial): TGTGCCAGCAGCCCCCTTTCCCCCGGGGAG.

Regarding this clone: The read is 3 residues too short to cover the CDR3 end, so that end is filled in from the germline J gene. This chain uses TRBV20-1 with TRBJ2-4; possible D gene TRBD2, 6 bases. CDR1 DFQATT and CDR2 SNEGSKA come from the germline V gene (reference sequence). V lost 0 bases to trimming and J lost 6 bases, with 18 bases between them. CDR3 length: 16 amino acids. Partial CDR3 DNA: TGCAGTGCTAGAGATCTGGAGCGGGCGACATCAAACATT. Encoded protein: CSARDLERATSNI. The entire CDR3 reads CSARDLERATSNIQYF.

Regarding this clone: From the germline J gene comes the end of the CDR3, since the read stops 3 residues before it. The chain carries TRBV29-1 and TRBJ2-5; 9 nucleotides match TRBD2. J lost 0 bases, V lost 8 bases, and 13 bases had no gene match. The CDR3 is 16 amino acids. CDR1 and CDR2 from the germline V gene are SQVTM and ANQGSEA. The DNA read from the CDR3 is TGCAGCTCTGGTTCAGCGGGAGGCTCCAACCAAGAGACC. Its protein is CSSGSAGGSNQET. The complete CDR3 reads CSSGSAGGSNQETQYF. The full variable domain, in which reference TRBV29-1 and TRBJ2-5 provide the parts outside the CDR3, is SAVISQKPSRDICQRGTSLTIQCQVDSQVTMMFWYRQQPGQSLTLIATANQGSEATYESGFVIDKFPISRPNLTFSTLTVSNMSPEDSSIYLCSSGSAGGSNQETQYFGPGTRLLVL.

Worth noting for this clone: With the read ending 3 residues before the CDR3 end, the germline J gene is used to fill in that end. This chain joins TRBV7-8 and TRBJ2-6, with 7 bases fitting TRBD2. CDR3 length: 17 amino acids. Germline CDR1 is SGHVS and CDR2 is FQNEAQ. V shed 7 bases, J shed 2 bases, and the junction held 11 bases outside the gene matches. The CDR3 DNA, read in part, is TGTGCCAGCACCGTGGGGGGGAGCGGTCCTGGGGCCAACGTC. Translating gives CASTVGGSGPGANV. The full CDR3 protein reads CASTVGGSGPGANVLTF. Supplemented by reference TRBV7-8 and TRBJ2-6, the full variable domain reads GAGVSQSPRYKVAKRGQDVALRCDPISGHVSLFWYQQALGQGPEFLTYFQNEAQLDKSGLPSDRFFAERPEGSVSTLKIQRTQQEDSAVYLCASTVGGSGPGANVLTFGAGSRLTVL.

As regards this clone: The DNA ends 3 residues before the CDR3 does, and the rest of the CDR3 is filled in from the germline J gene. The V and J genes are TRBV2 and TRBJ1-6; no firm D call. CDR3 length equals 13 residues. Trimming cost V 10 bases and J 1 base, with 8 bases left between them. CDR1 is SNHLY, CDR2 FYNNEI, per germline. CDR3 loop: CATRLSYNSPLHF. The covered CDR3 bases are TGTGCCACTAGGCTTTCCTATAATTCACCC.

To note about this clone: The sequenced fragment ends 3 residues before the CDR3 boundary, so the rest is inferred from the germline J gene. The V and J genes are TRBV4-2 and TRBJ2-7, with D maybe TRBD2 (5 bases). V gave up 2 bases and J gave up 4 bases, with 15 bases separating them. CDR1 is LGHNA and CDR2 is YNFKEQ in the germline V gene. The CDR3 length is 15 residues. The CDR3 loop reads CASSQIQERGYEQYF. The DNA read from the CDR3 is TGTGCCAGCAGCCAAATCCAGGAACGGGGTTACGAG.

CDR3 bases read: TGCAGCGTTGCATCTAACCAAGAGACG. This encodes CSVASNQET. The entire CDR3 protein is CSVASNQETQYF. The chain carries TRBV29-1 and TRBJ2-3; no clear D. The sequenced fragment ends 3 residues before the CDR3 boundary, so the rest is inferred from the germline J gene. CDR3 length: 12 residues. Looked up from germline, CDR1 is SQVTM and CDR2 is ANQGSEA.

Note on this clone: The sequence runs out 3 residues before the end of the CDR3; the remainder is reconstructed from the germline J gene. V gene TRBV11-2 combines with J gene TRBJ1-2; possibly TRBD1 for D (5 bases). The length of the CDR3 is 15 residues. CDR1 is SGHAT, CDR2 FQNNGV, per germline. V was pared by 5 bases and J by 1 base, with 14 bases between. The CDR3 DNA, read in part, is TGTGCCAGCAGCCCCTTGCGGGGACTTAACTATGGC. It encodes CASSPLRGLNYG. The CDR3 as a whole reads CASSPLRGLNYGYTF.

CDR3 DNA, as far as it was read: TGCAGTGCTAGAGGATCAGCGAACTATGGC. Translating it yields CSARGSANYG. The full CDR3 protein reads CSARGSANYGYTF. The chain is built from TRBV20-1 and TRBJ1-2, with unresolved D. Sequencing ends 3 residues short of the CDR3 end; the germline J gene provides the rest. Germline CDR1 is DFQATT and CDR2 is SNEGSKA (reference sequence). The length of the CDR3 is 13 residues. With 1 base removed from V and 2 bases from J, the gap between germline ends came to 8 bases.

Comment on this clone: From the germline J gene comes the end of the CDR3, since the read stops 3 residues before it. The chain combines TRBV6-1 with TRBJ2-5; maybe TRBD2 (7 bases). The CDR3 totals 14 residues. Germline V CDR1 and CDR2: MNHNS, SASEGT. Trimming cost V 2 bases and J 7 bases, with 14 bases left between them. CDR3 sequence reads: CASSESRGGLTQYF. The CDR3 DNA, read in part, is TGTGCCAGCAGTGAATCAAGGGGGGGGCTGACC.

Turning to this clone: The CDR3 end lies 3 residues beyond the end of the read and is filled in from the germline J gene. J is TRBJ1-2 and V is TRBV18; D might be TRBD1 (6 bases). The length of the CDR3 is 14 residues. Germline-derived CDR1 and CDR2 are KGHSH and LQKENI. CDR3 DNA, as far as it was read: TGTGCCAGCTCACTCCGGGACACTACCTACGAC. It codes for CASSLRDTTYD. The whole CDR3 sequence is CASSLRDTTYDYTF.

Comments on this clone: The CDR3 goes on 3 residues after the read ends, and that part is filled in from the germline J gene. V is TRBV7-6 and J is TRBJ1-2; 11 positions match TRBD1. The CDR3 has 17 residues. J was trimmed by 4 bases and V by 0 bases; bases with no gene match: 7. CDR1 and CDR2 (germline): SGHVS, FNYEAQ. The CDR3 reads CASSLAVGQGASYGYTF. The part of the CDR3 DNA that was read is TGTGCCAGCAGCTTAGCGGTAGGACAGGGGGCGTCCTATGGC.

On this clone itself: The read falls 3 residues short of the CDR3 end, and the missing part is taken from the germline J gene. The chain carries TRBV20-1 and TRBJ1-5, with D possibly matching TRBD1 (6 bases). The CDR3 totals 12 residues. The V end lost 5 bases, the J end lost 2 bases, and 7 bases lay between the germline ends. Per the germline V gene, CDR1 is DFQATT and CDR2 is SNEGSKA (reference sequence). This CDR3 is CSAHRGNQPQHF. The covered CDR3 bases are TGCAGTGCTCACAGGGGCAATCAGCCC.